Listed below are T cell receptor beta chains from one sample, sequenced in a study of neurological immune-mediated disorders. TCRdb called the 5' RACE reads again in MiXCR, with one record for every CDR3 protein. Among around 58,000 distinct CDR3 sequences listed, more than 3% were seen once. Sequenced sample: PBMCs. The receptors here all came from a woman aged 55-70 years with multiple sclerosis. Both conserved end residues are part of each CDR3. The order of the fields is clone size, V gene, D gene, J gene, CDR3 DNA, CDR3 protein. The D gene is left open where the match is weak. The size entry gives once, few, many, or a class for an expanded clone.

clone size: many; V gene: TRBV5-1; D gene: .; J gene: TRBJ1-1; CDR3 DNA: TGCGCCAGCAGCTTGCGACAGGCCGACACTGAAGCTTTCTTT; CDR3 protein: CASSLRQADTEAFF
clone size: many; V gene: TRBV28; D gene: .; J gene: TRBJ2-2; CDR3 DNA: TGTGCCAGCAGTTCAGGAGGGTACACCGGGGAGCTGTTTTTT; CDR3 protein: CASSSGGYTGELFF
clone size: many; V gene: TRBV7-6; D gene: TRBD1; J gene: TRBJ1-1; CDR3 DNA: TGTGCCAGCAGCCCGACCTTTCCCGGGACAGAGATGAACACTGAAGCTTTCTTT; CDR3 protein: CASSPTFPGTEMNTEAFF
clone size: many; V gene: TRBV20-1; D gene: .; J gene: TRBJ1-5; CDR3 DNA: TGCAGTGTGTTTGGCGGGTTTAGCAATCAGCCCCAGCATTTT; CDR3 protein: CSVFGGFSNQPQHF
clone size: many; V gene: TRBV15; D gene: TRBD2; J gene: TRBJ2-7; CDR3 DNA: TGTGCCACCAGTCGGCGGGGGGACTCCTACGAGCAGTACTTC; CDR3 protein: CATSRRGDSYEQYF
clone size: many; V gene: TRBV6-5; D gene: .; J gene: TRBJ1-1; CDR3 DNA: TGTGCCAGCAGGAGAGGACAGTTGAATCCTGAAGCTTTCTTT; CDR3 protein: CASRRGQLNPEAFF
clone size: many; V gene: TRBV2; D gene: .; J gene: TRBJ1-2; CDR3 DNA: TGTGCCAGCAACATACAGCTAGCTAACTATGGCTACACCTTC; CDR3 protein: CASNIQLANYGYTF
clone size: many; V gene: TRBV7-9; D gene: TRBD1; J gene: TRBJ2-5; CDR3 DNA: TGTGCCAGCAGCCCCTGGACAGGGGCCCCCACGATACAAGAGACCCAGTACTTC; CDR3 protein: CASSPWTGAPTIQETQYF
clone size: many; V gene: TRBV5-1; D gene: TRBD1; J gene: TRBJ2-6; CDR3 DNA: TGCGCCAGTACGAGACAGGGAACTGGGGCCAACGTCCTGACTTTC; CDR3 protein: CASTRQGTGANVLTF
clone size: many; V gene: TRBV5-6; D gene: .; J gene: TRBJ1-2; CDR3 DNA: TGTGCCAGCAGCTTGAAACAGGGAGACGGCTACACCTTC; CDR3 protein: CASSLKQGDGYTF
clone size: many; V gene: TRBV5-6; D gene: .; J gene: TRBJ2-3; CDR3 DNA: TGTGCCAGCAGCCCTAGAGGGAGAAGCACAGATACGCAGTATTTT; CDR3 protein: CASSPRGRSTDTQYF
clone size: many; V gene: TRBV20-1; D gene: TRBD1; J gene: TRBJ2-3; CDR3 DNA: TGCAGTTCTGCCGGGACAGGGCTCCCAGATACGCAGTATTTT; CDR3 protein: CSSAGTGLPDTQYF
clone size: many; V gene: TRBV5-1; D gene: .; J gene: TRBJ2-1; CDR3 DNA: TGCGCCAGCAGCTTGCGAGTGGGCGTCAATGAGCAGTTCTTC; CDR3 protein: CASSLRVGVNEQFF
clone size: many; V gene: TRBV6-5; D gene: .; J gene: TRBJ1-2; CDR3 DNA: TGTGCCAGCTCCACAGGGAACCTCTATGGCTACACCTTC; CDR3 protein: CASSTGNLYGYTF
clone size: many; V gene: TRBV21-1; D gene: .; J gene: TRBJ2-5; CDR3 DNA: TGTGTAGTCAGGGGACAAGAGACCCAGTACTTC; CDR3 protein: CVVRGQETQYF
clone size: many; V gene: TRBV5-1; D gene: .; J gene: TRBJ1-1; CDR3 DNA: TGCGCCAGCAGCATCGAGGGGACTGAAGCTTTCTTT; CDR3 protein: CASSIEGTEAFF